This section outlines one T cell receptor (beta chain) sequence together with its context. What it binds is unknown. This entry belongs to a study of CXCR3-negative and CXCR3-positive naive CD8 T cells. Study details: Collectively, the libraries yielded 130 million or so TRB reads in total, at about 1.5 +/- 0.3 million per library. Points from the study as a whole: CXCR3-positive naive cells carried more hydrophobic TRB CDR3s than CXCR3-negative ones.

5' RACE that incorporated UMI labels was used to prepare the TRB cDNA libraries. Using the 5' RACE reads, TCRdb records one entry per CDR3 protein without DNA. This table lists roughly 55,000 distinct CDR3 sequences. The receptor comes from a human donor in good health. Some clones in this sample may be carry-over from other donors' samples. The specimen sequenced was naive CXCR3+ CD8+ T cells from blood. Documented subset: CD45RO-CCR7+CD27+CD95- naive CD8+ T cells expressing CXCR3 (TNR3+).

The CDR3 protein is CASSVGVLDYEQYF. This chain joins TRBV9 and TRBJ2-7; without DNA, the TCRdb call of TRBD2 cannot be checked. Per the germline V gene, CDR1 is SGDLS and CDR2 is YYNGEE. The CDR3 runs to 14 residues.